This T cell receptor beta chain was recorded in a study of T cells in Graves' hyperthyroidism and ophthalmopathy. RNA transcripts served as the template for amplifying TCR beta CDR3 regions. TCR CDR3 regions were first amplified by RT-PCR with HTBI primers. TCRdb used MiXCR to reprocess the multiplex PCR reads, holding one entry per CDR3 protein. The sample consists of around 420,000 distinct CDR3 sequences, roughly an eighth of them appearing once. Orbital computed tomography and thyroid ultrasound, together with serum TRAb and thyroxine and clinical symptoms, were used for diagnoses. The CDR3 loop spans 13 amino acids. In germline, CDR1 is LGHDT, CDR2 YNNKEL (reference sequence). In the case of this clonotype: This sequence may be a read error, since a much larger clone differs from it by one base.

The chain uses TRBV3-1 and TRBJ1-5, with D unresolved. The receptor comes from a woman between 18 and 30 years old with Graves' hyperthyroidism. Sequencing was performed on blood. The CDR3 here is CASGQAQNQPQHF. The CDR3 DNA sequence: TGTGCCAGCGGCCAAGCGCAGAATCAGCCCCAGCATTTT.